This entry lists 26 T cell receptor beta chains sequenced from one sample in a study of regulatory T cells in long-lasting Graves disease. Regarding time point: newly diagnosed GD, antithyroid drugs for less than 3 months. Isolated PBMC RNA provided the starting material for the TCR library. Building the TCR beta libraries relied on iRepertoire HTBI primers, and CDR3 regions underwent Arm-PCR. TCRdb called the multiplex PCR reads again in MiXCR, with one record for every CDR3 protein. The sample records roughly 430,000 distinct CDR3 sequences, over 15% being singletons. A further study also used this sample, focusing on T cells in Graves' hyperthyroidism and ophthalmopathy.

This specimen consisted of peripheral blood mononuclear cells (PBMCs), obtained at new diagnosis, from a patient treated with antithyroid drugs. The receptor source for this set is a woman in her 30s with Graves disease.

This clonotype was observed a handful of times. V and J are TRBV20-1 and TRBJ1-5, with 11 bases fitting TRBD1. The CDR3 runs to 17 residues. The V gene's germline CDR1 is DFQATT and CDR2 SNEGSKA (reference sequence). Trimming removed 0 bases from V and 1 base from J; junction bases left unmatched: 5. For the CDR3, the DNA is TGCAGTGCTAGAGATCCGGGACAGGGGGGGAGCAATCAGCCCCAGCATTTT. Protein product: CSARDPGQGGSNQPQHF.

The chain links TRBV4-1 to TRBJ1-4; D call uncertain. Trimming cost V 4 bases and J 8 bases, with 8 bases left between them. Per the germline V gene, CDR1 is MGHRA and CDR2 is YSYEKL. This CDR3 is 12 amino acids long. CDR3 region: CASSRSVEKLFF. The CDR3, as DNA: TGCGCCAGCAGCCGTTCAGTGGAAAAACTGTTTTTT.

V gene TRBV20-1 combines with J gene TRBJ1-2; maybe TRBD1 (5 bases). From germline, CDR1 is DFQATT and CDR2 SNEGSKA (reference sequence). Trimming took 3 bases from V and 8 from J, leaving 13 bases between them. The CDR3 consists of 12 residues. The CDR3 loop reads CSARNQGEGYTF. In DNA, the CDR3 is TGCAGTGCTAGGAACCAGGGAGAGGGCTACACCTTC.

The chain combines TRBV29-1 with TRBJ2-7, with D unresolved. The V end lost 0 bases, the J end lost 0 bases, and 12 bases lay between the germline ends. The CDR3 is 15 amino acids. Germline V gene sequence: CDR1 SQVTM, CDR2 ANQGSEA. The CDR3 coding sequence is TGCAGCGTTGAAGATGCAGCCCAAAGCTCCTACGAGCAGTACTTC. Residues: CSVEDAAQSSYEQYF.

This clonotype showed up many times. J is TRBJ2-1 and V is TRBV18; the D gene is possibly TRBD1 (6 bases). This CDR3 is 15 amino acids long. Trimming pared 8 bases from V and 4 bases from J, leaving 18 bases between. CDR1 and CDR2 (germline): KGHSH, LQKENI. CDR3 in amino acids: CASTANRESYNEQFF. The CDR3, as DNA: TGTGCCAGCACCGCAAACAGGGAGTCGTACAATGAGCAGTTCTTC.

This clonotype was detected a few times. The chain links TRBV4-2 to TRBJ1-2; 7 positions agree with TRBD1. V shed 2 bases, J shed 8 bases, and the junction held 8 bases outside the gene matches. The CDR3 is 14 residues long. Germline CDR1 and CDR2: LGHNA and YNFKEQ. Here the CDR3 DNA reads TGTGCCAGCAGCCAACGTAAACAGGGGAGCGGCTACACCTTC. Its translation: CASSQRKQGSGYTF.

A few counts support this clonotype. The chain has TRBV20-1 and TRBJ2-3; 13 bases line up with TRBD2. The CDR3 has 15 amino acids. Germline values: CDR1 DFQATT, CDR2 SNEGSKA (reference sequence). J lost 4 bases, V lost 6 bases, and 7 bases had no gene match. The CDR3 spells CSATGLAGVADTQYF. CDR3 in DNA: TGCAGTGCAACCGGACTAGCGGGAGTTGCAGATACGCAGTATTTT.

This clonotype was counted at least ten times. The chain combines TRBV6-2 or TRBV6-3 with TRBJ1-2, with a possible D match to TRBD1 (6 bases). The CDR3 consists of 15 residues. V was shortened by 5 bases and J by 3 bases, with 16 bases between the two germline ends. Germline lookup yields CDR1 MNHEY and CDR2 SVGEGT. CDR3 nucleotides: TGTGCCAGCAGTACCCCACAGGGTGCTGACTATGGCTACACCTTC. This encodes CASSTPQGADYGYTF.

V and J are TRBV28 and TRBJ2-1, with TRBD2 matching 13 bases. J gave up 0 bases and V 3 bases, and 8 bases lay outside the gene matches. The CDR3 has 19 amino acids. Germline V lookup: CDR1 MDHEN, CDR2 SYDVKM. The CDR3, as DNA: TGTGCCAGCAGTTTTCAACTAGCGGGAGGGGAAAGCTCCTACAATGAGCAGTTCTTC. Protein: CASSFQLAGGESSYNEQFF.

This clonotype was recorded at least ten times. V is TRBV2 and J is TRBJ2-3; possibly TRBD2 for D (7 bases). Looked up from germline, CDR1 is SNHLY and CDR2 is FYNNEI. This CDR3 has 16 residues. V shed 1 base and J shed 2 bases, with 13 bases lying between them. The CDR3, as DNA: TGTGCCAGCAGTGAAGAGGGGGGGCCGAACACAGATACGCAGTATTTT. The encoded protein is CASSEEGGPNTDTQYF.

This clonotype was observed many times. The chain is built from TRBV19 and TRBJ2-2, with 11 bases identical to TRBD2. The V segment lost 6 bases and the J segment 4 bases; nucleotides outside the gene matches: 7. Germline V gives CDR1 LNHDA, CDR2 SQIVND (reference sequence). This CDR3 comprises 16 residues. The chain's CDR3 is CASRLLAGEGTGELFF. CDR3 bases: TGTGCCAGTAGATTACTAGCGGGAGAGGGCACCGGGGAGCTGTTTTTT.

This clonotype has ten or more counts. The DNA for the CDR3 is TGCGCCAGCAGCTTGGCCGGCGTCGGGTGGCGGACACGCACAGATACGCAGTATTTT. Its translation: CASSLAGVGWRTRTDTQYF. The genes are TRBV5-1 and TRBJ2-3; a possible D gene is TRBD1 (5 bases). The V end lost 0 bases, the J end lost 1 base, and 21 bases lay between the germline ends. This CDR3 region has 19 residues. Looked up from germline, CDR1 is SGHRS and CDR2 is YFSETQ.

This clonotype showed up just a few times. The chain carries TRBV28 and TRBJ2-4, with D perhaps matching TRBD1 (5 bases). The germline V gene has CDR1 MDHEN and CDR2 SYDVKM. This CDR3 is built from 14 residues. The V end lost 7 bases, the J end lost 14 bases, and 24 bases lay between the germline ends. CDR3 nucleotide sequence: TGTGCCAGCACCACTGGGGCTGGGCCGGCGATTGAGTACTTC. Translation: CASTTGAGPAIEYF.

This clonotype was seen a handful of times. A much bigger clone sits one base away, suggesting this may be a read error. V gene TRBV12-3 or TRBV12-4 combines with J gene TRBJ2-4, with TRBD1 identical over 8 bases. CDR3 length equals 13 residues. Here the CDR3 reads CASSPGQGYIRYF. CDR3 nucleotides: TGTGCCAGCAGCCCCGGACAGGGTTACATTCGGTACTTC.

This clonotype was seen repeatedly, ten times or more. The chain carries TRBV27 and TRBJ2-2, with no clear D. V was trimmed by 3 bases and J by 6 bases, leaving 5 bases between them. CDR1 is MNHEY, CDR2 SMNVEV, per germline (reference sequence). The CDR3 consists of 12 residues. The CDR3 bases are TGTGCCAGCAGTTTTATCCCCGGGGAGCTGTTTTTT. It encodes CASSFIPGELFF.

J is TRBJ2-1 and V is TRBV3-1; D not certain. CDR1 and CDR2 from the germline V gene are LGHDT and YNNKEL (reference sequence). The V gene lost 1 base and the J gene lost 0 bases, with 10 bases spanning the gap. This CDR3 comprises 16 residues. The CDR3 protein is CASSQVRRSSYNEQFF. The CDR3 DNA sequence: TGTGCCAGCAGCCAAGTAAGGCGGTCCTCCTACAATGAGCAGTTCTTC.

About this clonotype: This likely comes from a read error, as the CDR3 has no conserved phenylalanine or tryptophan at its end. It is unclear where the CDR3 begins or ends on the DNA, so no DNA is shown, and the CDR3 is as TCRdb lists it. The CDR3 spells CASSEGGVAGL. The chain carries TRBV6-1 and TRBJ2-1; the DNA was not used to check the table's D call, TRBD1. The CDR3 length equals 11 residues, ends included. Germline CDR1 reads MNHNS; CDR2 reads SASEGT.

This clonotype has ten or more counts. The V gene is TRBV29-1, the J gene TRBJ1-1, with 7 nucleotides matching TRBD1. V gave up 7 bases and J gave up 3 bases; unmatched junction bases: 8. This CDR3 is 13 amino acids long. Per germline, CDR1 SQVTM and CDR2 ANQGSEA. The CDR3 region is CSGRQGSDTEAFF. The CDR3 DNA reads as TGCAGCGGGCGACAGGGTTCTGACACTGAAGCTTTCTTT. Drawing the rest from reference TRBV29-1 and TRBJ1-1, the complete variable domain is SAVISQKPSRDICQRGTSLTIQCQVDSQVTMMFWYRQQPGQSLTLIATANQGSEATYESGFVIDKFPISRPNLTFSTLTVSNMSPEDSSIYLCSGRQGSDTEAFFGQGTRLTVV.

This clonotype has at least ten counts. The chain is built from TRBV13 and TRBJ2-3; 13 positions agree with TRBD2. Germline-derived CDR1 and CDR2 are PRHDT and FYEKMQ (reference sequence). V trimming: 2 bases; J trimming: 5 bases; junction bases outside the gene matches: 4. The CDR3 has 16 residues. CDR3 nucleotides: TGTGCCAGCAGCTTACGGGGGACTAGCGGGGTAGATACGCAGTATTTT. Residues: CASSLRGTSGVDTQYF.

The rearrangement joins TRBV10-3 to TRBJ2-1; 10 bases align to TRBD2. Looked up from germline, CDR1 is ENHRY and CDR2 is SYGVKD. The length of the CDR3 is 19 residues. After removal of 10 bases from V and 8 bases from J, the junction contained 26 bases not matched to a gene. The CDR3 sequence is CASYRAGAYSSSGSDEQFF. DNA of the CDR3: TGTGCCAGCTACCGCGCGGGTGCCTACTCTTCTAGCGGGAGCGATGAGCAGTTCTTC.

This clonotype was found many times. CDR3 sequence reads: CSASPTSGRERDTQYF. The CDR3 DNA is TGCAGTGCTTCCCCGACTAGCGGGAGAGAGAGAGATACGCAGTATTTT. The chain carries TRBV20-1 and TRBJ2-3; 12 positions match TRBD2. Germline values: CDR1 DFQATT, CDR2 SNEGSKA (reference sequence). The ends lost 5 bases at V and 5 bases at J; junction bases unmatched: 11. The length of the CDR3 is 16 residues.

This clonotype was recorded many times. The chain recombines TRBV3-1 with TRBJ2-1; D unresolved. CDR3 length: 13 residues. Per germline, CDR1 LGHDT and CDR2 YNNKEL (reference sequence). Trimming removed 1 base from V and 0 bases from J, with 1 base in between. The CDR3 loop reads CASSQGSYNEQFF. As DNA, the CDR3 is TGTGCCAGCAGCCAAGGCTCCTACAATGAGCAGTTCTTC.

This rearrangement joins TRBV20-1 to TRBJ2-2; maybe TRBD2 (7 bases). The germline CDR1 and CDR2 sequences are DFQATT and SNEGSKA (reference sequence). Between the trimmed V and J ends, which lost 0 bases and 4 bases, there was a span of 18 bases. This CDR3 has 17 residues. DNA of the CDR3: TGCAGTGCTAGAGATTCTTCCGGGGGCGGGGGCACCGGGGAGCTGTTTTTT. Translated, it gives CSARDSSGGGGTGELFF.

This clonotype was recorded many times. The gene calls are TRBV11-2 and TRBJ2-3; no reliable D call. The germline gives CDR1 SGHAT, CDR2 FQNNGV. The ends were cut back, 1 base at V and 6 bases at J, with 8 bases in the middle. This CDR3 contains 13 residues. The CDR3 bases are TGTGCCAGCAGCTTAGGGGTGGGGGATACGCAGTATTTT. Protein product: CASSLGVGDTQYF.

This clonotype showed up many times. This chain's CDR3 is CATSHGPGASTDTQYF. For the CDR3, the DNA is TGTGCCACCAGTCATGGGCCAGGGGCGAGCACAGATACGCAGTATTTT. The chain has TRBV24-1 and TRBJ2-3; tentative D call: TRBD1 (6 bases). Trimming removed 6 bases at V and 0 bases at J, with 15 bases between. Germline V gene sequence: CDR1 KGHDR, CDR2 SFDVKD. The length of the CDR3 is 16 residues.

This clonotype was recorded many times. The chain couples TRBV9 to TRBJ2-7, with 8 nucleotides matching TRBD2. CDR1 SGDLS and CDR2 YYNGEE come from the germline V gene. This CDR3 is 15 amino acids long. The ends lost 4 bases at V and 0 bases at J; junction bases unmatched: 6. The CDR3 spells CASSPNSGTSYEQYF. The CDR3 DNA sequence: TGTGCCAGCAGCCCGAATAGCGGGACCTCCTACGAGCAGTACTTC.